These 27 T cell receptor beta chains were sequenced from one sample in a study of T-cell reconstitution after alpha-beta-depleted transplantation in children. Unique molecular identifiers were built into the TCRbeta library. From the PCR reads, TCRdb called clonotypes with MiXCR, one entry per CDR3 protein. The sample has hundreds of thousands of distinct CDR3 sequences, roughly 15% seen once. Here the sequenced sample was PBMCs from the stem cell graft donor, taken from the stem cell graft. These receptors came from a human donor who donated a stem cell graft to a child with acute myeloid leukemia.

This clonotype appeared many times. The V and J genes are TRBV27 and TRBJ1-5; D gene unclear. This CDR3 is 13 amino acids long. Trimming removed 4 bases from V and 4 bases from J, with 8 bases in between. Germline values: CDR1 MNHEY, CDR2 SMNVEV (reference sequence). In DNA form, the CDR3 reads TGTGCCAGCAGTTCCTTCTCGAATCAGCCCCAGCATTTT. This sequence encodes CASSSFSNQPQHF.

V and J are TRBV20-1 and TRBJ2-3, with 12 bases aligning to TRBD2. This CDR3 contains 18 residues. The V segment lost 5 bases and the J segment 5 bases; nucleotides outside the gene matches: 17. Per the germline V gene, CDR1 is DFQATT and CDR2 is SNEGSKA (reference sequence). CDR3 region: CSAQMGGLAGGRGDTQYF. CDR3 bases: TGCAGTGCTCAGATGGGGGGTCTAGCGGGGGGGCGAGGAGATACGCAGTATTTT.

The J gene is TRBJ1-1, the V gene TRBV7-6; no reliable D call. There are 15 residues in the CDR3. V lost 5 bases and J 6 bases, leaving 19 bases between the germline ends. Germline CDR1 reads SGHVS; CDR2 reads FNYEAQ. DNA of the CDR3: TGTGCCAGCAGCCCGAAGACGGGTATTAACGCTGAAGCTTTCTTT. The encoded protein is CASSPKTGINAEAFF.

This clonotype was seen ten or more times. This chain uses TRBV12-3 or TRBV12-4 with TRBJ1-2; 11 nucleotides agree with TRBD1. The CDR3 has 15 amino acids. The J segment lost 8 bases and the V segment lost 3 bases, leaving 8 bases of the junction unmatched. The CDR3 DNA sequence: TGTGCCAGCAGTTTCCGCCGGGACAGGGGGTACGGCTACACCTTC. This translates into CASSFRRDRGYGYTF.

The chain links TRBV5-1 to TRBJ2-1; 7 bases agree with TRBD2. The V gene end was trimmed by 5 bases and the J gene end by 7 bases; junction bases not matched to a gene: 6. The CDR3 extends over 13 amino acids. CDR1 and CDR2 (germline): SGHRS, YFSETQ. The CDR3 region has the DNA TGCGCCAGCAGGGGGGGGTCAGGTAATGAGCAGTTCTTC. Its protein is CASRGGSGNEQFF.

This clonotype was observed a few times. The chain joins TRBV12-3 or TRBV12-4 to TRBJ2-6; D gene unclear. Trimming cost V 7 bases and J 1 base, with 17 bases left between them. The CDR3 sequence is 17 residues long. CDR3 coding DNA: TGTGCCAGCACCCACTTGAGGCTCCTATCTGGGGCCAACGTCCTGACTTTC. Amino acids: CASTHLRLLSGANVLTF.

The genes are TRBV5-1 and TRBJ2-3; 8 bases align to TRBD1. Germline V CDR1 and CDR2: SGHRS, YFSETQ. The CDR3 is 15 residues long. The junction had 6 bases not matched to a gene; V was cut back by 4 bases and J by 2 bases. The CDR3 bases are TGCGCCAGCAGCAGACAGGGGAGAGCCACAGATACGCAGTATTTT. Its translation: CASSRQGRATDTQYF.

This clonotype was detected once. A much larger clone sits a single nucleotide away, making a read error possible. The CDR3 bases are TGTGCCAGCAGCGTAGCCCCCTACACCGGGGAGCTGTTTTTT. This translates into CASSVAPYTGELFF. The V and J genes are TRBV9 and TRBJ2-2; D is ambiguous. CDR3 length equals 14 residues. Germline CDR1 is SGDLS and CDR2 is YYNGEE. Between the trimmed V and J ends, which lost 0 bases and 3 bases, there was a span of 6 bases.

The chain has TRBV5-1 and TRBJ2-1, with TRBD2 matching 11 bases. The germline gives CDR1 SGHRS, CDR2 YFSETQ. The CDR3 is 16 amino acids. J gave up 7 bases and V 1 base, and 7 bases lay outside the gene matches. The DNA of the CDR3 is TGCGCCAGCAGCTTGCTAGCGGGGGGATCGGGGAATGAGCAGTTCTTC. Translating it yields CASSLLAGGSGNEQFF.

This clonotype has at least ten counts. The chain uses TRBV5-1 and TRBJ1-2; D is unclear. Trimming cost V 1 base and J 1 base, with 11 bases left between them. The germline V gene encodes CDR1 SGHRS and CDR2 YFSETQ. This CDR3 has 15 amino acids. The CDR3 spells CASSLRAGSNYGYTF. In DNA form, the CDR3 reads TGCGCCAGCAGCTTGAGAGCGGGCAGTAACTATGGCTACACCTTC. The variable domain in full, completed from reference TRBV5-1 and TRBJ1-2, reads KAGVTQTPRYLIKTRGQQVTLSCSPISGHRSVSWYQQTPGQGLQFLFEYFSETQRNKGNFPGRFSGRQFSNSRSEMNVSTLELGDSALYLCASSLRAGSNYGYTFGSGTRLTVV.

This clonotype was detected ten times or more. The J gene is TRBJ1-6, the V gene TRBV12-3 or TRBV12-4; D is uncertain. The V gene lost 5 bases and the J gene lost 4 bases, with 12 bases spanning the gap. The CDR3 covers 15 residues. The CDR3 region has the DNA TGTGCCAGCAGTCCCACAAACGGATATAATTCACCCCTCCACTTT. Translating gives CASSPTNGYNSPLHF.

Ten or more counts support this clonotype. CDR3 nucleotide sequence: TGCAGCGTTCCGACTTTCCGCTCCTACAATGAGCAGTTCTTC. This sequence encodes CSVPTFRSYNEQFF. The chain recombines TRBV29-1 with TRBJ2-1, with D unresolved. The CDR3 has 14 residues. Deletions cut 5 bases from V and 0 bases from J, with 11 bases between. Germline CDR1 and CDR2: SQVTM and ANQGSEA.

This clonotype was counted a few times. The V and J genes are TRBV25-1 and TRBJ2-3, with no clear D. This CDR3 spans 11 amino acids. The ends were cut back, 7 bases at V and 2 bases at J, with 4 bases in the middle. CDR1 is MGHDK and CDR2 is SYGVNS in the germline V gene. The DNA of the CDR3 is TGTGCCAGCACGTTCACAGATACGCAGTATTTT. Translation: CASTFTDTQYF.

This clonotype was picked up many times. The V gene is TRBV20-1, the J gene TRBJ2-3; 8 bases map to TRBD2. After removal of 7 bases from V and 1 base from J, the junction contained 10 bases not matched to a gene. Germline V gives CDR1 DFQATT, CDR2 SNEGSKA (reference sequence). The CDR3 is 15 residues long. The CDR3 is CSVPGGPLGTDTQYF. The CDR3 DNA is TGCAGTGTCCCGGGGGGGCCGCTAGGCACAGATACGCAGTATTTT.

Regarding this clonotype: Its ends do not fully match the called genes, so a read error is possible. The CDR3 sequence is CASLPTLRGTEAFF. The CDR3 region has the DNA TGTGCCAGCTTACCAACCCTTAGGGGCACTGAAGCTTTCTTT. J is TRBJ1-1 and V is TRBV18, with D possibly matching TRBD1 (5 bases). Germline lookup yields CDR1 KGHSH and CDR2 LQKENI. The CDR3 totals 14 residues.

The table lists this clonotype with many counts. The chain joins TRBV12-3 or TRBV12-4 to TRBJ1-1; D not resolved. This CDR3 contains 13 residues. V shed 3 bases and J shed 3 bases, with 8 bases lying between them. CDR3 region: CASSFEGDTEAFF. The DNA of the CDR3 is TGTGCCAGCAGTTTTGAAGGAGACACTGAAGCTTTCTTT.

This clonotype was seen more than once but under ten times. The chain joins TRBV29-1 to TRBJ2-2; no reliable D call. CDR1 and CDR2 from the germline V gene are SQVTM and ANQGSEA. Trimming cost V 6 bases and J 3 bases, with 14 bases left between them. This CDR3 region has 14 residues. The CDR3 loop reads CSVRQESDTGELFF. The CDR3 coding sequence is TGCAGCGTCCGGCAGGAGAGTGACACCGGGGAGCTGTTTTTT.

Concerning this clonotype: At one end, the junction sequence differs from germline, possibly due to a read error. The chain employs TRBV29-1 and TRBJ2-2; D may be TRBD1 (6 bases). The CDR3 runs 11 residues. Germline V gives CDR1 SQVTM, CDR2 ANQGSEA. CDR3 sequence (DNA): TGCAGCGTTGGGGACACCCGGGAGCTGTTTTTT. The encoded protein is CSVGDTRELFF.

This clonotype was recorded at least ten times. The chain has TRBV20-1 and TRBJ1-6; the D gene is possibly TRBD1 (6 bases). V was cut by 1 base and J by 5 bases, with 15 bases left in between. The CDR3 contains 16 residues. Germline loops: CDR1 DFQATT, CDR2 SNEGSKA (reference sequence). Here the CDR3 reads CSARGGAGANNSPLHF. Written as DNA, the CDR3 is TGCAGTGCTAGAGGAGGAGCGGGGGCCAATAATTCACCCCTCCACTTT.

The chain recombines TRBV7-2 with TRBJ2-7; TRBD1 matches at 7 bases. Germline V CDR1 and CDR2: SGHTA, FQGNSA. With 3 bases clipped from V and 2 bases from J, the junction kept 7 bases outside the gene matches. This CDR3 is built from 15 residues. The CDR3 DNA reads TGTGCCAGCAGCTTGGACGGACAGGTAGCCTACGAGCAGTACTTC. It is translated as CASSLDGQVAYEQYF. Full variable domain (outside the CDR3, taken from reference TRBV7-2 and TRBJ2-7): GAGVSQSPSNKVTEKGKDVELRCDPISGHTALYWYRQSLGQGLEFLIYFQGNSAPDKSGLPSDRFSAERTGGSVSTLTIQRTQQEDSAVYLCASSLDGQVAYEQYFGPGTRLTVT.

The V gene is TRBV7-2, the J gene TRBJ2-3; D might be TRBD1 or TRBD2, each matching 6 bases. Germline loops: CDR1 SGHTA, CDR2 FQGNSA. V was shortened by 1 base and J by 4 bases, with 15 bases between the two germline ends. CDR3 length: 16 amino acids. The DNA of the CDR3 is TGTGCCAGCAGCTTAGGGCCGGGGGCACCACCAGATACGCAGTATTTT. It encodes CASSLGPGAPPDTQYF.

This clonotype turned up a few times. The chain joins TRBV29-1 to TRBJ1-1; TRBD1 might be the D (5 bases). Trimming left V 4 bases short and J 10 bases short, with 16 bases between. Germline V CDR1 and CDR2: SQVTM, ANQGSEA. CDR3 length equals 12 residues. This CDR3 is CSVALFWGSAFF. The CDR3 DNA sequence: TGCAGCGTTGCGTTGTTTTGGGGCTCAGCTTTCTTT.

This clonotype came up many times. The chain couples TRBV20-1 to TRBJ1-1; D is perhaps TRBD1 (5 bases). Germline V CDR1 and CDR2: DFQATT, SNEGSKA (reference sequence). This CDR3 spans 11 amino acids. In nucleotides, the CDR3 is TGCAGGCCCGGGGGGGATACTGAAGCTTTCTTT. Translated: CRPGGDTEAFF.

Concerning this clonotype itself: Relative to the germline gene, one junction end is altered; a read error may explain this. The DNA for the CDR3 is TGCTGTGCCCAGAGTCCCACCGGACAGGGTGGAAGCCAGCCCCAGCATTTT. As protein: CCAQSPTGQGGSQPQHF. The chain has TRBV20-1 and TRBJ1-5; 8 bases line up with TRBD1. The CDR3 has 17 residues. Germline-derived CDR1 and CDR2 are DFQATT and SNEGSKA (reference sequence).

This chain joins TRBV7-9 and TRBJ2-3, with 9 bases that match TRBD2. Germline CDR1 SEHNR, CDR2 FQNEAQ (reference sequence). The CDR3 is made up of 17 amino acids. J was trimmed by 8 bases and V by 5 bases; bases with no gene match: 17. CDR3 amino acids: CASSDTSGLATVATQYF. The CDR3 coding sequence is TGTGCCAGCAGCGACACCTCGGGACTAGCAACAGTAGCTACGCAGTATTTT.

This clonotype came up many times. The V gene is TRBV29-1, the J gene TRBJ2-2, with TRBD2 as a possible D gene (5 bases). CDR1 is SQVTM and CDR2 is ANQGSEA in the germline V gene. This CDR3 is 12 amino acids long. Trimming took 3 bases from V and 3 from J, leaving 5 bases between them. The CDR3 spells CSVDGDTGELFF. Here the CDR3 DNA reads TGCAGCGTTGACGGGGACACCGGGGAGCTGTTTTTT.

A note on this clonotype: A clone one base away is much larger, so this may be a read error. V usage is TRBV5-6 and J usage is TRBJ2-1; 8 bases are shared with TRBD1. CDR3 length: 12 amino acids. Trimming at V came to 6 bases and at J to 9 bases, leaving 5 bases not matched to a gene. CDR1 is SGHDT and CDR2 is YYEEEE in the germline V gene. CDR3 coding DNA: TGTGCCAGCATATTCAGGGGGCTTGAGCAGTTCTTC. Protein: CASIFRGLEQFF.